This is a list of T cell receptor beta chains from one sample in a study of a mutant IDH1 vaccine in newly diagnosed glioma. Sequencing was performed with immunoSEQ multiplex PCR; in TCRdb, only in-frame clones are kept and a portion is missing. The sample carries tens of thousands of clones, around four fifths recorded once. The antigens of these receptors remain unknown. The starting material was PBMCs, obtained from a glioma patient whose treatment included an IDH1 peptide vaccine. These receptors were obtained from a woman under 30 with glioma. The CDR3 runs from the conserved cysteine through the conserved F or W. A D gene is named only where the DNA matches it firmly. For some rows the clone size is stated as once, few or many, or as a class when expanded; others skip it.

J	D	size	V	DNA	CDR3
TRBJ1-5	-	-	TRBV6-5	TGTGCCAGCAGTTACTCCCCGATCAATCAGCCCCAGCATTTT	CASSYSPINQPQHF
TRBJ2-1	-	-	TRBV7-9	TGTGCCAGCAGCTTAATTGAGGCGAGCTCCTACAATGAGCAGTTCTTC	CASSLIEASSYNEQFF
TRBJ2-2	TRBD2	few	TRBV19	TGTGCCAGTAGTTCTAGCGGGAGGGCCGCGAACACCGGGGAGCTGTTTTTT	CASSSSGRAANTGELFF
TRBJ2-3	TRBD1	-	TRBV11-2	TGTGCCAGCAGCCCCTGGACAGGGAGCACAGATACGCAGTATTTT	CASSPWTGSTDTQYF
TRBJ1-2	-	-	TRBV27	TGTGCCAGCAGTTTAGACGCCGGGGCAGTACCCTATGGCTACACCTTC	CASSLDAGAVPYGYTF
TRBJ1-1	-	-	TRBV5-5	TGTGCCAGCAGCCCGTTGACGCTTCTCGGATCGAACACTGAAGCTTTCTTT	CASSPLTLLGSNTEAFF
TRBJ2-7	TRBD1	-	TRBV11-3	TGTGCCAGCAGTTTTGGGGGACAGACCTACGAGCAGTACTTC	CASSFGGQTYEQYF
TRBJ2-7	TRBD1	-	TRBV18	TGTGCCAGCTCACCTATACAGGGGAACGAGCAGTACTTC	CASSPIQGNEQYF
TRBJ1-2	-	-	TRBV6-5	TGTGCCAGCAGTTACGGGACGGTGGGGGCTAACTATGGCTACACCTTC	CASSYGTVGANYGYTF
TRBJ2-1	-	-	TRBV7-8	TGTGCCAGCAGTCCGGCGCGGACTCCGCATGAGCAGTTCTTC	CASSPARTPHEQFF
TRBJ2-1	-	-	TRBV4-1	TGCGCCAGCAGCCAAGAGTCCTCAATCTCCTACAATGAGCAGTTCTTC	CASSQESSISYNEQFF
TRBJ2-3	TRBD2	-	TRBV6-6	TGTGCCAGCAGGTCTAGCGGGAGTGGTGTAGATACGCAGTATTTT	CASRSSGSGVDTQYF
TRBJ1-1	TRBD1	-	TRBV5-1	TGCGCCAGCAGCGTGGGACAGGGAGGGACTGAAGCTTTCTTT	CASSVGQGGTEAFF
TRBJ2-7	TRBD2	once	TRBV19	TGTGCCACACATACCAGATTGGGTCTAGCGGTGTACGAGCAGTACTTC	CATHTRLGLAVYEQYF
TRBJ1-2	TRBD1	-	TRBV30	TGTGCCTGGACCCCGGGAACAGGGGGCGCAGGCGGCTACACCTTC	CAWTPGTGGAGGYTF
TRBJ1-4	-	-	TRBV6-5	TGTGCCAGCAGTTACTCGAGAGGGGCACTAAATGAAAAACTGTTTTTT	CASSYSRGALNEKLFF
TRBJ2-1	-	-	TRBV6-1	TGTGCCAGCAGTTACGACAGTTCTGGCCTCTTC	CASSYDSSGLF
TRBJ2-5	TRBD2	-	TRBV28	TGTGCCAGCAGTCCCTGGACTAGCGGGAGGGACGGAGAGACCCAGTACTTC	CASSPWTSGRDGETQYF
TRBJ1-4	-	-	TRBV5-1	TGCGCCAGCAGCCCTAGGTCGATAACTAATGAAAAACTGTTTTTT	CASSPRSITNEKLFF
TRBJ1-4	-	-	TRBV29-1	TGCAGCGTCGTACGAACAGGGTTGGGGGCTAATGAAAAACTGTTTTTT	CSVVRTGLGANEKLFF
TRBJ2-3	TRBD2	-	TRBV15	TGTGCCACCAGCAGAGGTCCCATGGGACTAGCGGGGAGCACAGATACGCAGTATTTT	CATSRGPMGLAGSTDTQYF
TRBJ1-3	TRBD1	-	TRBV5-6	TGTGCCAGCAGCTCCGGGACAGGGGGCTCTGGAAACACCATATATTTT	CASSSGTGGSGNTIYF
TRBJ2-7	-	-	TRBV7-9	TGTGCCAGCAGCTTAGGGGCGACAGTAAAATTGCAGTACTTC	CASSLGATVKLQYF
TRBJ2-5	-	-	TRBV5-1	TGCGCCAGCAGCTTCGAACAGACCCAGTACTTC	CASSFEQTQYF